This entry features one T cell receptor beta chain sequence. Germline V gene data show CDR1 as LNHDA and CDR2 as SQIVND (reference sequence). There are 13 residues in the CDR3. V dropped 6 bases and J dropped 3; count of bases not matched to a gene: 2. The data were obtained in a study of blood T cell repertoires in COVID-19. Study overall: The United States, Italy and Spain supplied acute and convalescent COVID-19 samples. Sample material is recorded as cDNA or gDNA derived from T cells, B-cell-depleted T cells, or PBMCs.

Per the authors' pipeline: Reference gene primer amplification gave estimated nucleated cell counts. The protocol was immunoSEQ multiplex PCR, while the TCRdb copy is restricted to in-frame clones and leaves out a portion. That table supplies the V and J calls and clone size; D and trimming were determined from the DNA. Among approximately 140,000 clones listed, about 83% were seen once. The receptor's source is a man aged 25 to 40 with COVID-19, enrolled during active disease. V usage is TRBV19 and J usage is TRBJ1-2; 9 bases agree with TRBD1. Specimen: peripheral blood. This chain's CDR3 is CASRRQGDYGYTF. The CDR3 DNA follows: TGTGCCAGTAGACGACAGGGGGACTATGGCTACACCTTC.